This T cell receptor (beta chain) stems from a study of spatial heterogeneity in lung cancer (dated by TCRdb to about 2019). For context, the study as a whole: The donors were some 72 patients from the lung TRACERx cohort who had early-stage, untreated non-small cell lung cancer. Follow-up PBMC samples were sequenced whenever the samples were available, and the median time to follow-up was 2 to 3 years after resection. Beta-chain transcripts were consistently detected in greater numbers than alpha-chain transcripts, which likely reflects a higher abundance of beta-chain transcripts. In the raw uncorrected reads, each unique combination of TCR and UMI appeared more than ten times on average. TCR alpha and beta repertoires were quantitatively compared across multiple tumor regions, matched nontumor lung and blood in non-small cell lung cancer. TCR repertoire features were related to nonsynonymous mutation counts determined by whole-exome sequencing of tumor tissue. Both alpha and beta chains were TCR-sequenced in approximately 220 tumor regions, around 65 matched nontumor lung samples and 45 to 60 PBMC samples obtained at surgery.

The method was 5' RACE. The listed sequencing device is NextSeq 500. The TCR library protocol attached a unique molecular identifier to each TCR cDNA molecule to allow correction of PCR and sequencing errors. As for how the authors treated the data: Decombinator tools were used for TCR identification, UMI-based error correction and CDR3 extraction. TCRs above a frequency of 2 per 1,000, corresponding to the top 1% of the tumor frequency distribution, were defined as expanded. Rényi diversity was computed with the R vegan package after subsampling each repertoire 100 times to 5,000 TCRs. CDR3 similarity networks were built from amino acid triplet string-kernel similarity, with CDR3s being connected when pairwise similarity was above 0.82. The public reads were reprocessed in TCRdb via fastp at Q25 and MiXCR, keeping in-frame beta chains. Each entry merges the rows of one CDR3 protein and shows their most common DNA and genes. In this record, the V and J calls reflect TCRdb's handling and not the investigators' own analysis. This sample is represented by roughly 72,000 distinct CDR3 sequences; 8% to 10% of them were singletons. The ten largest clones capture 1.5% to 2% of the sample.

Per the publication, the time point label means: blood at routine non-recurrence follow-up after resection. Whole RNA extracted from tumor and nontumor lung tissue, or from cryopreserved PBMC samples, was used for TCR sequencing without cell sorting. A patient was chosen for TCR sequencing only when enough RNA was available from at least two tumor regions. The table lists this clonotype with many counts. Its antigen remains undetermined. No per-base quality is available; no much larger clone lies one base away. General study outcomes and caveats: Ubiquitous expanded tumor TCRs were found in blood more often at tumor resection than at routine follow-up. Confirming at a functional level the hypothesis that regional TCRs recognize regional mutations was considered to require additional single-cell paired TCR alpha and beta sequencing. Only 15 or so patients were included in the comparisons of baseline and follow-up blood repertoires.

According to the germline V gene (reference sequence), CDR1 reads LNHNV and CDR2 reads YYDKDF. Relative to germline, V is 2 bases shorter and J is 3 bases shorter, with 12 bases between their ends. The CDR3 runs 15 residues from the cysteine to the phenylalanine. Of all the DNA, just the CDR3 is kept, 45 bases in frame from base 1. The specimen comprised PBMCs, sampled at follow-up. This TCR was recovered from a female donor with early-stage non-small cell lung cancer. In this chain, TRBV15 is recombined with TRBJ2-3, with a weak D call of TRBD2 (5 bases match). The CDR3 corresponds to CATSRFVGGTDTQYF. The nucleotide sequence is TGTGCCACCAGCAGATTTGTGGGCGGGACAGATACGCAGTATTTT.